The 25 T cell receptor beta chains below come from one sample, sequenced in a study of response to subunit inactivated influenza vaccine (dated by TCRdb to 2016 to 2019). The library was produced with RT-PCR. TCRdb lists the instrument as Illumina HiSeq 2500. TCRdb reran the public reads through fastp at Q25 and MiXCR, keeping productive beta chains. When rows share a CDR3 protein, they turn into one entry using the most common DNA and genes. For this sample the table gives about 780,000 distinct CDR3 sequences, of which roughly 18% were detected only once. The ten biggest clones cover 9.5% to 13% of the sample. Source: PBMCs from blood, taken roughly 5 days after vaccination. The receptor set was obtained from a man in his fifties who received an inactivated influenza vaccine. Donor details come from another sample of the same person, matched by shared clones.

The rearrangement uses TRBV12-3 or TRBV12-4 and TRBJ1-1; TRBD1 aligns across 8 bases. The CDR3 is 15 residues long. V was pared by 7 bases and J by 4 bases, with 11 bases of the junction left unmatched. The CDR3 loop reads CASTLDRGWGTEAFF. CDR3 DNA sequence: TGTGCCAGCACCCTCGACAGGGGTTGGGGCACTGAAGCTTTCTTT.

This rearrangement joins TRBV6-2 or TRBV6-3 to TRBJ2-1; D perhaps matches TRBD1 (6 bases). This CDR3 is built from 13 residues. V lost 8 bases, J lost 7 bases, and 15 bases lay in between. The germline V gene has CDR1 MNHEY and CDR2 SVGEGT. The CDR3 reads CASSGDFRNEQFF. The CDR3 DNA reads TGTGCCAGCTCAGGGGATTTTAGGAATGAGCAGTTCTTC.

The J gene is TRBJ2-7, the V gene TRBV4-2; D remains ambiguous. The CDR3 has 15 residues. V was cut by 4 bases and J by 0 bases, with 13 bases left in between. Per the germline V gene, CDR1 is LGHNA and CDR2 is YNFKEQ. This chain's CDR3 is CASSRPTESSYEQYF. The CDR3 nucleotides read TGTGCCAGCAGCCGCCCGACGGAGAGCTCCTACGAGCAGTACTTC.

The J gene is TRBJ1-5, the V gene TRBV30, with a tentative D call TRBD1 (6 bases). Germline V CDR1 and CDR2: GTSNPN, SVGIG (reference sequence). CDR3 length: 14 residues. V dropped 2 bases and J dropped 0 bases, with 8 bases sitting between them. The CDR3 DNA reads as TGTGCCTGGAGTTACAGGGATAGCAATCAGCCCCAGCATTTT. Translating it yields CAWSYRDSNQPQHF.

The table lists this clonotype with many counts. This chain connects TRBV7-9 to TRBJ2-5; D is tentatively TRBD1 or TRBD2 (6 bases each). The germline V and J ends were trimmed by 2 bases and 4 bases, with 8 bases remaining between them. CDR1 and CDR2 from the germline V gene are SEHNR and FQNEAQ (reference sequence). CDR3 length: 13 amino acids. CDR3 DNA: TGTGCCAGCAGCTTATGGGGGGCAGAGACCCAGTACTTC. It specifies CASSLWGAETQYF. The whole variable domain, filled in from reference TRBV7-9 and TRBJ2-5, reads DTGVSQNPRHKITKRGQNVTFRCDPISEHNRLYWYRQTLGQGPEFLTYFQNEAQLEKSRLLSDRFSAERPKGSFSTLEIQRTEQGDSAMYLCASSLWGAETQYFGPGTRLLVL.

The chain recombines TRBV19 with TRBJ1-3; D not resolved. Germline V gene data show CDR1 as LNHDA and CDR2 as SQIVND (reference sequence). The CDR3 covers 12 residues. Between the trimmed V and J ends, which lost 8 bases and 5 bases, there was a span of 10 bases. This CDR3 is CASAPGRNTIYF. The CDR3 DNA is TGTGCCAGTGCCCCCGGAAGAAACACCATATATTTT.

The chain links TRBV7-9 to TRBJ2-7; the D gene is possibly TRBD1 (5 bases). Germline values: CDR1 SEHNR, CDR2 FQNEAQ (reference sequence). The V and J ends lost 5 bases and 3 bases respectively, with 14 bases between them. This CDR3 contains 14 residues. The CDR3 bases are TGTGCCAGCAGCCCAGGTTGGGGCTTCTACGAGCAGTACTTC. This gives the protein CASSPGWGFYEQYF.

V is TRBV4-2 and J is TRBJ1-5; D not resolved. Germline lookup yields CDR1 LGHNA and CDR2 YNFKEQ. There are 17 residues in the CDR3. V dropped 0 bases and J dropped 2 bases, with 14 bases sitting between them. CDR3 protein: CASSQERREIGNQPQHF. The CDR3 region has the DNA TGTGCCAGCAGCCAAGAAAGGAGGGAAATCGGCAATCAGCCCCAGCATTTT.

There are a few counts of this clonotype. The rearrangement joins TRBV21-1 to TRBJ2-5; the D call in the table, TRBD1, was not verified against the DNA. TRBV21-1 is a recognized pseudogene. The CDR3 sequence is 13 residues long. CDR3 loop: CATPTGTEETQYF. The CDR3, as DNA: TGTGCCACCCCCACCGGGACAGAAGAGACCCAGTACTTC.

The V and J genes are TRBV6-2 or TRBV6-3 and TRBJ1-5; 10 bases match TRBD1. The CDR3 covers 19 residues. J was trimmed by 0 bases and V by 5 bases; bases with no gene match: 13. CDR1 and CDR2 from the germline V gene are MNHEY and SVGEGT. The CDR3 loop is CASSLRGDRGDYSNQPQHF. CDR3 nucleotide sequence: TGTGCCAGCAGTCTCCGGGGGGACAGGGGTGATTATAGCAATCAGCCCCAGCATTTT.

CDR3 region: CSARDSGGVEPQHF. The CDR3 nucleotides read TGCAGTGCTAGAGATTCCGGGGGGGTTGAGCCCCAGCATTTT. The rearrangement uses TRBV20-1 and TRBJ1-5; tentatively, D is TRBD1 (5 bases). The ends were cut back, 0 bases at V and 8 bases at J, with 14 bases in the middle. Germline values: CDR1 DFQATT, CDR2 SNEGSKA (reference sequence). CDR3 length equals 14 residues.

This clonotype was detected a few times. The V and J genes are TRBV12-3 or TRBV12-4 and TRBJ2-4; TRBD2 aligns across 7 bases. J was trimmed by 1 base and V by 6 bases; bases with no gene match: 6. There are 15 residues in the CDR3. The chain's CDR3 is CASSRVGGAKNIQYF. The CDR3 nucleotides are TGTGCCAGCAGCCGGGTCGGGGGGGCCAAAAACATTCAGTACTTC.

This clonotype was observed a few times. J is TRBJ1-2 and V is TRBV12-3 or TRBV12-4; no clear D gene. This CDR3 comprises 13 residues. Trimming pared 4 bases from V and 1 base from J, leaving 7 bases between. The CDR3 sequence: CASSSEINYGYTF. CDR3 nucleotide sequence: TGTGCCAGCAGTTCTGAGATTAACTATGGCTACACCTTC.

This clonotype was seen a few times. The gene calls are TRBV28 and TRBJ2-7, with a weak D call TRBD1 (5 bases). Germline V gene sequence: CDR1 MDHEN, CDR2 SYDVKM. The germline V and J ends were trimmed by 6 bases and 6 bases, with 18 bases remaining between them. There are 14 residues in the CDR3. The CDR3 DNA follows: TGTGCCAGCAGACCGGGCAGGGCCGGCAGCGAGCAGTACTTC. Amino acids: CASRPGRAGSEQYF.

The chain recombines TRBV27 with TRBJ2-1; D remains ambiguous. Germline lookup yields CDR1 MNHEY and CDR2 SMNVEV (reference sequence). The V and J ends lost 1 base and 9 bases respectively, with 10 bases between them. This CDR3 has 13 residues. The CDR3 is CASSLWSRGEQFF. The CDR3 nucleotides read TGTGCCAGCAGTTTATGGTCGAGAGGTGAGCAGTTCTTC.

Concerning this clonotype: An end of the junction differs from the germline gene, which may be a read error. This rearrangement joins TRBV18 to TRBJ2-3; a weak D match, TRBD2 (6 bases). CDR1 is KGHSH, CDR2 LQKENI, per germline. The CDR3 has 17 amino acids. CDR3 in DNA: TGTGCCAGCTCACAACCCTTTACGGGAGTATCCACAAATACGCAGTATTTT. Its translation: CASSQPFTGVSTNTQYF. The whole variable domain, remainder taken from reference TRBV18 and TRBJ2-3, is NAGVMQNPRHLVRRRGQEARLRCSPMKGHSHVYWYRQLPEEGLKFMVYLQKENIIDESGMPKERFSAEFPKEGPSILRIQQVVRGDSAAYFCASSQPFTGVSTNTQYFGPGTRLTVL.

Worth noting for this clonotype: Mismatch with germline at one junction end may stem from a read error. V gene TRBV11-2 combines with J gene TRBJ2-2; possible D gene TRBD2, 6 bases. There are 15 residues in the CDR3. Germline V gene data show CDR1 as SGHAT and CDR2 as FQNNGV. The CDR3 DNA is TGTTCCAGCAGCTTGGTAGAGGGAGGCGGCGGGGAGCTGTTTTTT. Its translation: CSSSLVEGGGGELFF.

V and J are TRBV20-1 and TRBJ2-3, with D hard to call. This CDR3 is 13 amino acids long. V dropped 3 bases and J dropped 7 bases, with 14 bases sitting between them. Germline loops: CDR1 DFQATT, CDR2 SNEGSKA (reference sequence). CDR3 sequence reads: CSARDPVVNTQYF. The CDR3 DNA follows: TGCAGTGCTAGGGACCCCGTAGTGAATACGCAGTATTTT.

The chain joins TRBV29-1 to TRBJ1-2; D gene ambiguous. Trimming shortened V by 3 bases and J by 5 bases, and 25 bases separated the two germline ends. Germline-derived CDR1 and CDR2 are SQVTM and ANQGSEA. CDR3 length: 17 residues. Written as DNA, the CDR3 is TGCAGCGTTGATTTTTCTGGCAGGACCCAACCCCCTTATGGCTACACCTTC. Protein product: CSVDFSGRTQPPYGYTF.

V usage is TRBV10-3 and J usage is TRBJ2-3; D unclear. CDR1 ENHRY and CDR2 SYGVKD come from the germline V gene. The CDR3 spans 15 residues. Between the trimmed V and J ends, which lost 4 bases and 4 bases, there was a span of 15 bases. CDR3 loop: CAISGGVNRADTQYF. In DNA form, the CDR3 reads TGTGCCATCAGTGGTGGCGTCAATAGGGCAGATACGCAGTATTTT.

The rearrangement uses TRBV3-1 and TRBJ2-7; 8 bases align to TRBD2. The V gene end was trimmed by 0 bases and the J gene end by 6 bases; junction bases not matched to a gene: 10. This CDR3 has 16 residues. CDR1 is LGHDT and CDR2 is YNNKEL in the germline V gene (reference sequence). The CDR3 protein is CASSQDGGRNFFEQYF. Here the CDR3 DNA reads TGTGCCAGCAGCCAAGACGGCGGGAGGAACTTTTTCGAGCAGTACTTC.

This clonotype was counted only a few times. One base away lies a much larger clone, so this may be a sequencing read error. The chain employs TRBV11-2 and TRBJ2-3; no clear D gene. The CDR3 has 11 amino acids. Between the trimmed V and J ends, which lost 5 bases and 7 bases, there was a span of 7 bases. Germline V CDR1 and CDR2: SGHAT, FQNNGV. CDR3 protein: CASSPRHTQYF. The CDR3 DNA sequence: TGTGCCAGCAGCCCCCGACATACGCAGTATTTT. The complete variable domain, with remaining parts taken from reference TRBV11-2 and TRBJ2-3, reads EAGVAQSPRYKIIEKRQSVAFWCNPISGHATLYWYQQILGQGPKLLIQFQNNGVVDDSQLPKDRFSAERLKGVDSTLKIQPAKLEDSAVYLCASSPRHTQYFGPGTRLTVL.

This clonotype was seen once. The chain employs TRBV7-2 and TRBJ1-1; 9 nucleotides match TRBD1. J was trimmed by 4 bases and V by 6 bases; bases with no gene match: 6. Germline lookup yields CDR1 SGHTA and CDR2 FQGNSA. The length of the CDR3 is 14 residues. The CDR3 is CASSPQGARTEAFF. Here the CDR3 DNA reads TGTGCCAGCAGTCCACAGGGGGCCCGCACTGAAGCTTTCTTT.

This clonotype was detected only a few times. The chain recombines TRBV6-5 with TRBJ2-7, with 10 positions matching TRBD2. From germline, CDR1 is MNHEY and CDR2 SVGAGI. The CDR3 extends over 16 amino acids. With V trimmed by 4 bases and J by 4 bases, 10 bases remained unmatched. CDR3: CASSLTLAGERYEQYF. The CDR3 nucleotides are TGTGCCAGCAGTTTAACCCTAGCGGGAGAACGATACGAGCAGTACTTC.

This clonotype came up a few times. The gene calls are TRBV12-3 or TRBV12-4 and TRBJ2-5; D is possibly TRBD2 (6 bases). This CDR3 has 15 residues. V was cut by 3 bases and J by 4 bases, with 15 bases left in between. The CDR3 DNA reads as TGTGCCAGCAGTTTCTCAGGTGTGGGAGGAGAGACCCAGTACTTC. Residues: CASSFSGVGGETQYF.